This T cell receptor (beta chain) was documented in a study of T cell clonality in common variable immunodeficiency. Measured with immunoSEQ multiplex PCR; TCRdb has only the in-frame clones, and not every one. Recorded here are 35,000 to 50,000 clones, with no singletons, and the ten leading clones hold approximately 0.68%. In this sample, this clone turned up many times. Sequenced: peripheral blood mononuclear cells. The sequence was obtained from a person aged 18 to 70 in good health.

The CDR3 loop reads CASSSRASGYTF. CDR3 DNA (partial): TGTGCCAGTAGCTCAAGGGCCTCCGGC. The chain recombines TRBV19 with TRBJ1-2; no definite D call. The read halts 3 residues ahead of the CDR3 end, with the missing end drawn from the germline J gene. The CDR3 is made up of 12 amino acids. Germline V CDR1 and CDR2: LNHDA, SQIVND (reference sequence). Full variable domain (missing parts from reference TRBV19 and TRBJ1-2): DGGITQSPKYLFRKEGQNVTLSCEQNLNHDAMYWYRQDPGQGLRLIYYSQIVNDFQKGDIAEGYSVSREKKESFPLTVTSAQKNPTAFYLCASSSRASGYTFGSGTRLTVV.